Below, 5 T cell receptor beta chains from the same sample are listed, as sequenced in a study of shared clonotypes between healthy human individuals. Profiled with immunoSEQ multiplex PCR; TCRdb holds only in-frame clones, not every one. The sample records approximately 600,000 clones, around 95% being singletons. Positively selected for CCR7, the CD45RO-negative cells used as naive CD8 cells excluded terminally differentiated effector memory CD45RA+ cells. Sequencing was done on a sample of naive CD8+ T cells sorted from blood. These receptors were taken from a woman aged 25 to 39 in good health.

Written as DNA, the CDR3 is TGTGCCAGTAGTATGGACAGAGAAGCTTTCTTT. Protein: CASSMDREAFF. V and J are TRBV19 and TRBJ1-1; a weak D match, TRBD1 (6 bases). Trimming pared 3 bases from V and 8 bases from J, leaving 7 bases between. Germline lookup yields CDR1 LNHDA and CDR2 SQIVND (reference sequence). CDR3 length equals 11 residues.

The V and J genes are TRBV5-6 and TRBJ2-3; D is ambiguous. V gave up 2 bases and J gave up 2 bases, with 15 bases separating them. The CDR3 contains 16 residues. CDR1 SGHDT and CDR2 YYEEEE come from the germline V gene. For the CDR3, the DNA is TGTGCCAGCAGCTTAGAGGTCCTCGATCCCACAGATACGCAGTATTTT. This gives the protein CASSLEVLDPTDTQYF. The whole variable domain, remainder taken from reference TRBV5-6 and TRBJ2-3, is DAGVTQSPTHLIKTRGQQVTLRCSPKSGHDTVSWYQQALGQGPQFIFQYYEEEERQRGNFPDRFSGHQFPNYSSELNVNALLLGDSALYLCASSLEVLDPTDTQYFGPGTRLTVL.

The chain recombines TRBV20-1 with TRBJ2-1, with D unclear. The ends were cut back, 5 bases at V and 8 bases at J, with 10 bases in the middle. This CDR3 comprises 11 residues. CDR1 and CDR2 (germline): DFQATT, SNEGSKA (reference sequence). The CDR3 DNA reads as TGCAGTGCTGATTTAGACGATGAGCAGTTCTTC. This sequence encodes CSADLDDEQFF.

The rearrangement joins TRBV27 to TRBJ2-5, with D possibly called TRBD1 or TRBD2 (5 bases each). Germline CDR1 is MNHEY and CDR2 is SMNVEV (reference sequence). The CDR3 totals 15 residues. Deletions cut 4 bases from V and 4 bases from J, with 16 bases between. CDR3 protein: CASSSSGRGGETQYF. The CDR3 coding sequence is TGTGCCAGCAGTTCGAGCGGAAGGGGTGGAGAGACCCAGTACTTC.

The rearrangement links TRBV7-9 to TRBJ2-7, with 7 bases fitting TRBD2. Trimming at V came to 7 bases and at J to 1 base, leaving 7 bases not matched to a gene. The CDR3 runs to 14 residues. Per the germline V gene, CDR1 is SEHNR and CDR2 is FQNEAQ (reference sequence). In nucleotides, the CDR3 is TGTGCCAGCATCGCTGGCGGGAGTTCCTACGAGCAGTACTTC. Protein sequence: CASIAGGSSYEQYF. Filled out from reference TRBV7-9 and TRBJ2-7, the complete variable domain reads DTGVSQNPRHKITKRGQNVTFRCDPISEHNRLYWYRQTLGQGPEFLTYFQNEAQLEKSRLLSDRFSAERPKGSFSTLEIQRTEQGDSAMYLCASIAGGSSYEQYFGPGTRLTVT.